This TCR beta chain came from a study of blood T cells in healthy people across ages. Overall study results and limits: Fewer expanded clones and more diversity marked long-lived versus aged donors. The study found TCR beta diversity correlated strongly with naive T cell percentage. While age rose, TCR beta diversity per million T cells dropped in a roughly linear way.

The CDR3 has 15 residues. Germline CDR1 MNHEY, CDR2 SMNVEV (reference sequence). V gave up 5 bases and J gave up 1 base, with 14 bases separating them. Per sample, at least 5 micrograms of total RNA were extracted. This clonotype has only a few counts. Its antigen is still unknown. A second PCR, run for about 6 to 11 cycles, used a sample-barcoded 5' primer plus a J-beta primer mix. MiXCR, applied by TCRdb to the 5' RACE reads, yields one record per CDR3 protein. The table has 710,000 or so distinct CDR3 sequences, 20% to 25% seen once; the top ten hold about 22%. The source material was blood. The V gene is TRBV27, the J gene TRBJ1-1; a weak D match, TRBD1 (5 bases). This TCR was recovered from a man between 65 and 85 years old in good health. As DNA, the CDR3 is TGTGCCAGCAGTCCGGGACTGTACGAGAACACTGAAGCTTTCTTT. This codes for CASSPGLYENTEAFF.